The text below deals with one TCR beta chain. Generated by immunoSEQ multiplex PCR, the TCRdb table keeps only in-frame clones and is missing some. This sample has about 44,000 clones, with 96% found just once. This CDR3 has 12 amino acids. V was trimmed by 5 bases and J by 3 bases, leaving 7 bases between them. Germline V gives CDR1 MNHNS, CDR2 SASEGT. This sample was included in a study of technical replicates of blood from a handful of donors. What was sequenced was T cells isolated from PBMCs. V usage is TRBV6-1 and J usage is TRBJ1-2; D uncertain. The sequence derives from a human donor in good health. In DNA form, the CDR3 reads TGTGCCAGCAGTCAGTCTTACTATGGCTACACCTTC. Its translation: CASSQSYYGYTF.